This T cell receptor beta chain was obtained from a study of beta chain features in type 1 diabetes. J was trimmed by 1 base and V by 0 bases; bases with no gene match: 16. The CDR3 has 20 residues. Germline V lookup: CDR1 MGHRA, CDR2 YSYEKL. This clone came up a few times. Its target is not known. All of the isolated RNA was reverse transcribed, so expressed TCRB transcripts were sequenced. Clones were sequenced by immunoSEQ multiplex PCR, and TCRdb holds only the in-frame ones, with some missing. The table has some 290,000 clones, around 15% seen once. Staining for CD45RO/CCR7/CD25/CD127/CD95/CD27 allowed sorting of CD4+ naive, central memory, regulatory and stem cell-like memory cells. Findings and limits, study-wide: The study found moderately but significantly shorter TCRB CDR3s in all four CD4+ subsets of Type 1 diabetes patients. Patients' naive, central memory and regulatory TCRB repertoires appeared more alike than those of healthy donors.

The sequencing input was naive CD4+ T cells from blood. This receptor was taken from a man aged 25-40 years with type 1 diabetes. V and J are TRBV4-1 and TRBJ2-3; 7 bases agree with TRBD2. CDR3 protein: CASSQEYGGRAFPRTDTQYF. Here the CDR3 DNA reads TGCGCCAGCAGCCAAGAGTATGGAGGGAGGGCCTTTCCCCGCACAGATACGCAGTATTTT.